This T cell receptor (beta chain) was documented in a study of blood T cell repertoires in COVID-19 (dated by TCRdb to about 2020). General notes on the study: ImmuneRACE Cohort 3 recovered participants were defined by two consecutive negative NP/OP PCR tests, healthcare professional clearance, or symptom resolution. The collaborator samples originated in the United States, Italy and Spain and spanned the acute and convalescent phases of COVID-19. The prospective study material was composed of cDNA or gDNA derived from T cells, B-cell-depleted T cells, or PBMCs. Subjects who had been exposed to COVID-19, were actively infected with it, or had recovered from it provided the deeply sampled blood TCRbeta repertoires that made up the dataset. The repertoires were released in a freely available public database meant as a resource for research on the immune response to SARS-CoV-2. Samples were obtained from the ongoing ImmuneRACE study (first 160 participants) and from about 1,300 subjects provided by 6 global collaborators. The sample metadata nearly always contained a de-identified subject ID, COVID-19 status, age in years and sex. Where HLA class I and class II types were available, the types were taken from metadata supplied by the sample provider, not from assay-based typing.

Results and caveats for the whole study, not just this receptor: The quantity of clinical and demographic metadata differed by source and by participant and was supplied without curation.

Enrolling through a virtual design, the prospective study's participants ranged in age from roughly 18 to 100 years and lived across 24 United States geographic areas. In the prospective study, cohorts were assigned on the basis of participant-reported clinical history obtained from a screening survey and a study questionnaire. Mobile phlebotomists in the prospective study collected whole blood, serum and a nasopharyngeal or oropharyngeal swab from every participant. Additional blood draws and questionnaires over a 2-month period could optionally be provided by prospective study participants. Blood samples from the prospective study were shipped frozen or at room temperature prior to DNA extraction. The immunoSEQ Assay, a bias-controlled multiplex PCR, was used to amplify TCRbeta CDR3 regions from genomic DNA. In the paper's pipeline: Within the assay, amplification of reference gene primers was used to estimate how many nucleated cells each sample contained. To quantify the absolute abundance of each unique TCRbeta CDR3 rearrangement, sequence reads were collapsed and filtered. For each sample, productive Simpson clonality was calculated by taking the square root of Simpson's diversity index across productive rearrangements. As stored in TCRdb, this immuneACCESS dataset retains in-frame rearrangements with V and J assigned. A fraction of the clones does not appear; measured against another copy, unresolved V genes explain less than half of the discrepancy, and the remainder lacks a known reason. D and trimming come from the DNA, and the V and J calls and clone size come from that table. The sample profile shows some 200,000 clones; over 75% of them were found once. Of the sample, roughly 7.1% falls within the top ten clones.

Comments on this clone: This clone's antigen is unknown. There are no base qualities to consult, and no much larger clone falls within one base.

Here V drops 7 bases and J drops 5 bases, and the junction holds 10 bases not matched to any gene. From the cysteine through the phenylalanine, the CDR3 covers 15 amino acids. Of the read, only the CDR3 DNA is kept; its 45 bases are in frame from base 1. CDR1 and CDR2, per the germline V gene, are MNHEY and SVGEGT. The sequence joins TRBV6-2 or TRBV6-3 to TRBJ2-5; 10 bases in between match TRBD1. The sequence derives from a man aged 30 to 45 in a cohort exposed to, infected with or recovered from COVID-19 (not recorded which). Sequencing was performed on PBMCs or T cells enriched from blood (not recorded which). The CDR3 protein: CASTPGTGETETQYF. The nucleotide sequence is given as TGTGCCAGCACCCCCGGGACAGGGGAAACGGAGACCCAGTACTTC.